A selection of T cell receptor beta chains follows, all from one sample in a study of CD8+ T cells in alopecia areata. TCRdb's table, derived via immunoSEQ multiplex PCR, lists solely in-frame clones and lacks some. This sample yields just over 20,000 clones, of which roughly 60% are seen a single time; roughly 4.3% belongs to the top ten. Source material: CD4+ Tregs sorted from blood. These receptors all stem from a human donor with alopecia areata. CDR3s include the opening cysteine and the closing phenylalanine or tryptophan. The D gene is left open where the match is weak. Not every row has a clone size; where given, it reads once, few, many or a size class.

J gene | D gene | CDR3 length | V gene | clone size | CDR3 DNA | CDR3 protein
TRBJ2-3 | NA | 14 | TRBV6-5 | few | TGTGCCAGCAGTTACAGGGACCTCACAGATACGCAGTATTTT | CASSYRDLTDTQYF
TRBJ1-5 | TRBD1 | 16 | TRBV2 | NA | TGTGCCAGCAGAGCTACAGGGGGAAGCAGCAATCAGCCCCAGCATTTT | CASRATGGSSNQPQHF
TRBJ1-1 | TRBD1 | 15 | TRBV5-1 | few | TGCGCCAGCAGCTTGGCGGGGGACAGGGTGGCTGAAGCTTTCTTT | CASSLAGDRVAEAFF
TRBJ2-7 | NA | 16 | TRBV28 | NA | TGTGCCAGCAGTCCGCCGGAACAGGGTACAGGTAACGAGCAGTACTTC | CASSPPEQGTGNEQYF
TRBJ2-1 | TRBD2 | 16 | TRBV7-2 | NA | TGTGCCAGCAGCTTAGTAAGCGGGAGGGCCTACAATGAGCAGTTCTTC | CASSLVSGRAYNEQFF
TRBJ2-3 | TRBD2 | 16 | TRBV27 | NA | TGTGCCAGCAGTTTATGGGGGACTAGCGGGAAAGATACGCAGTATTTT | CASSLWGTSGKDTQYF
TRBJ2-3 | TRBD2 | 16 | TRBV9 | few | TGTGCCAGCAGCGTAGGGGCGGGGGGCCCCACAGATACGCAGTATTTT | CASSVGAGGPTDTQYF
TRBJ2-1 | TRBD1 | 13 | TRBV6-5 | NA | TGTGCCAGCAGATGGGACAGGGAGAATGAGCAGTTCTTC | CASRWDRENEQFF
TRBJ2-3 | TRBD2 | 17 | TRBV15 | NA | TGTGCCACCAGCAGAGATGGAAACGGGAGGGCCTCAGATACGCAGTATTTT | CATSRDGNGRASDTQYF
TRBJ2-3 | TRBD2 | 15 | TRBV4-1 | NA | TGCGCCAGCAGCCGAGATAGCGGGAGTAAAAATACGCAGTATTTT | CASSRDSGSKNTQYF
TRBJ1-1 | NA | 14 | TRBV19 | NA | TGTGCCAGTAGTATAGTGGCCGGGAACACTGAAGCTTTCTTT | CASSIVAGNTEAFF
TRBJ2-1 | TRBD2 | 15 | TRBV2 | NA | TGTGCCAGCAGCTTAGCGGGGGGTCTTGGCAATGAGCAGTTCTTC | CASSLAGGLGNEQFF
TRBJ2-5 | NA | 15 | TRBV7-3 | NA | TGTGCCAGCAGCTCCTCGGGGATAGCAGGGGAGACCCAGTACTTC | CASSSSGIAGETQYF
TRBJ2-2 | NA | 13 | TRBV6-6 | NA | TGTGCCAGCAGTGTGACCAACACCGGGGAGCTGTTTTTT | CASSVTNTGELFF